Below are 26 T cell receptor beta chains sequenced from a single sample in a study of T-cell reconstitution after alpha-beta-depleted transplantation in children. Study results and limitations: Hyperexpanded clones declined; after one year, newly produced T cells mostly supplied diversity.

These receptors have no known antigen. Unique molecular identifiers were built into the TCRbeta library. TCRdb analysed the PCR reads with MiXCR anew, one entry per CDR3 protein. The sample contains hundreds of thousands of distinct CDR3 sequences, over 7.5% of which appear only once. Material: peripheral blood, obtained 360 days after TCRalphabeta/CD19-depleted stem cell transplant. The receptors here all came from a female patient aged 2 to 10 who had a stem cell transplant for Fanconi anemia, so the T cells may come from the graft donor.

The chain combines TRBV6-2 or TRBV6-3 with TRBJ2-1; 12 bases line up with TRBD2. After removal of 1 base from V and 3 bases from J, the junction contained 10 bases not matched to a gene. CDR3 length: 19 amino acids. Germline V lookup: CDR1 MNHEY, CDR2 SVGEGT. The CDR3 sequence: CASSYFGASGRADYNEQFF. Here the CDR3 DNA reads TGTGCCAGCAGTTACTTCGGCGCTAGCGGGAGGGCGGACTACAATGAGCAGTTCTTC.

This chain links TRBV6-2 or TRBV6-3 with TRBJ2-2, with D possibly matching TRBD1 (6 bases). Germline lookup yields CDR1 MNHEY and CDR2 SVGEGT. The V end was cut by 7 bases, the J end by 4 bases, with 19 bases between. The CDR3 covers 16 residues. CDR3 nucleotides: TGTGCCAGCAAACCTCGGGACACACTGAGCACCGGGGAGCTGTTTTTT. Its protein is CASKPRDTLSTGELFF.

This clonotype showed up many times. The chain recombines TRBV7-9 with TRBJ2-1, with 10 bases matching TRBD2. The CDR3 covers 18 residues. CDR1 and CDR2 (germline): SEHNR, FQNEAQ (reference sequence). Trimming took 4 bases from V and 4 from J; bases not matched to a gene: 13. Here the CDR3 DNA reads TGTGCCAGCAGCTCTCGTTGGAGCGGGGGGGTCCTTTACAATGAGCAGTTCTTC. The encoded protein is CASSSRWSGGVLYNEQFF.

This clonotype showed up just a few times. Here the CDR3 DNA reads TGTGCCAGCAGCACGACAGGCTTCTATGGCTACACCTTC. Amino acids: CASSTTGFYGYTF. The genes are TRBV11-2 and TRBJ1-2; perhaps TRBD1 as D (6 bases). The ends were cut back, 5 bases at V and 4 bases at J, with 11 bases in the middle. Germline V gene sequence: CDR1 SGHAT, CDR2 FQNNGV. The CDR3 has 13 amino acids. Looking up the rest from reference TRBV11-2 and TRBJ1-2 gives the full variable domain: EAGVAQSPRYKIIEKRQSVAFWCNPISGHATLYWYQQILGQGPKLLIQFQNNGVVDDSQLPKDRFSAERLKGVDSTLKIQPAKLEDSAVYLCASSTTGFYGYTFGSGTRLTVV.

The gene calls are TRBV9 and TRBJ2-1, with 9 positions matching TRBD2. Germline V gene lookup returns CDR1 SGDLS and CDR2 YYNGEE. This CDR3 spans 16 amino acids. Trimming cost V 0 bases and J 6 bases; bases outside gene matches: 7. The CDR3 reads CASSVAQREEGNEQFF. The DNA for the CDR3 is TGTGCCAGCAGCGTAGCCCAGCGGGAGGAGGGCAATGAGCAGTTCTTC. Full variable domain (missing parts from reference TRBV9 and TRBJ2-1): DSGVTQTPKHLITATGQRVTLRCSPRSGDLSVYWYQQSLDQGLQFLIQYYNGEERAKGNILERFSAQQFPDLHSELNLSSLELGDSALYFCASSVAQREEGNEQFFGPGTRLTVL.

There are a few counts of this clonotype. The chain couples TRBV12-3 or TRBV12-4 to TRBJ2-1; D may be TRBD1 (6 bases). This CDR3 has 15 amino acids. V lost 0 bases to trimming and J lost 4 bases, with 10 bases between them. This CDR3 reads CASSLAGARYNEQFF. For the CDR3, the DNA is TGTGCCAGCAGTTTAGCGGGGGCTCGGTACAATGAGCAGTTCTTC.

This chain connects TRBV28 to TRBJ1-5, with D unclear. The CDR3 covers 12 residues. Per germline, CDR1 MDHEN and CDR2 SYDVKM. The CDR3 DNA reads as TGTGCATCCCTAAGTAACAATCAGCCCCAGCATTTT. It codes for CASLSNNQPQHF.

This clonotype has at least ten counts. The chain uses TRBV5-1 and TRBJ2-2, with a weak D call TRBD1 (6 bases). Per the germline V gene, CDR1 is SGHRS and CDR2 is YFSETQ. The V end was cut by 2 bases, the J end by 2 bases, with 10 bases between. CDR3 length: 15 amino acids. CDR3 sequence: CASSFLQGNTGELFF. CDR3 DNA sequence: TGCGCCAGCAGCTTTTTACAGGGAAACACCGGGGAGCTGTTTTTT.

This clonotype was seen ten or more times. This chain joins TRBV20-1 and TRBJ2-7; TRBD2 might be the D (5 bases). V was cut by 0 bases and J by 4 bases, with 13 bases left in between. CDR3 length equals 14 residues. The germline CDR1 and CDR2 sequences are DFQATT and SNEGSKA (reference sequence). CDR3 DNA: TGCAGTGCTAGAGATCGGGAATCATGGTACGAGCAGTACTTC. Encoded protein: CSARDRESWYEQYF.

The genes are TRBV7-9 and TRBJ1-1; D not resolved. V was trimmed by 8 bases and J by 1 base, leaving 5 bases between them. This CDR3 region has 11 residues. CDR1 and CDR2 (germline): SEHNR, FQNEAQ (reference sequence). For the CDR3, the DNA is TGTGCCAGCTATAAGAACACTGAAGCTTTCTTT. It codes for CASYKNTEAFF.

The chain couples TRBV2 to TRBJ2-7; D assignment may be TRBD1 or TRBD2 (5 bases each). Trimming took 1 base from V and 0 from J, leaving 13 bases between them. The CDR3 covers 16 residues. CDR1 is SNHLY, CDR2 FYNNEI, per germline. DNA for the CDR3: TGTGCCAGCAGTGAAGGGGTATGGGGGTTCTCCTACGAGCAGTACTTC. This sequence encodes CASSEGVWGFSYEQYF.

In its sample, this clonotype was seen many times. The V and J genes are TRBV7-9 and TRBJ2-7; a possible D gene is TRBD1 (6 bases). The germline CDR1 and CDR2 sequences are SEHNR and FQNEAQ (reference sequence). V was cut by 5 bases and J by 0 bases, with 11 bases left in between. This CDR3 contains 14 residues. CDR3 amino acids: CASSLQGSSYEQYF. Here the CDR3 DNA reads TGTGCCAGCAGCCTACAGGGTAGCTCCTACGAGCAGTACTTC.

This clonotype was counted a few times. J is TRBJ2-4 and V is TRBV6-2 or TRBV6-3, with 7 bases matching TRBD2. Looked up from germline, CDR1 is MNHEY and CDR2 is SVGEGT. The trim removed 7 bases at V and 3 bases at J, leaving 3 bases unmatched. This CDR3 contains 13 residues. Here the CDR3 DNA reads TGTGCCAGCAACGTAGCGGGCAAAAACATTCAGTACTTC. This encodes CASNVAGKNIQYF.

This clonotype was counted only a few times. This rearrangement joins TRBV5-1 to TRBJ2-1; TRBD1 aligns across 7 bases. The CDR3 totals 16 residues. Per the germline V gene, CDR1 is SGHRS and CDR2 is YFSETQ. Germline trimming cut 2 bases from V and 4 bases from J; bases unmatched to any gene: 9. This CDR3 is CASSFGFRGNYNEQFF. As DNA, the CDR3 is TGCGCCAGCAGCTTCGGATTCAGGGGGAATTACAATGAGCAGTTCTTC.

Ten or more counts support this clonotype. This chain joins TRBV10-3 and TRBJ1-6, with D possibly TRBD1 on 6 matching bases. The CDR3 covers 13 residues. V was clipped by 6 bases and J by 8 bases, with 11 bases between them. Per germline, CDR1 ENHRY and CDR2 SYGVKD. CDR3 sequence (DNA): TGTGCCATCAGCTGGACAGATGATTCACCCCTCCACTTT. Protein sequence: CAISWTDDSPLHF.

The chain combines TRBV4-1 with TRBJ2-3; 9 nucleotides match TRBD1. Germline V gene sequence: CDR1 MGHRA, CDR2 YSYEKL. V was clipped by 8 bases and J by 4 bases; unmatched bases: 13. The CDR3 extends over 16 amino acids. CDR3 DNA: TGCGCCAGCTCCCGTCCGGGACAGGGCTTCCCAGATACGCAGTATTTT. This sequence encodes CASSRPGQGFPDTQYF.

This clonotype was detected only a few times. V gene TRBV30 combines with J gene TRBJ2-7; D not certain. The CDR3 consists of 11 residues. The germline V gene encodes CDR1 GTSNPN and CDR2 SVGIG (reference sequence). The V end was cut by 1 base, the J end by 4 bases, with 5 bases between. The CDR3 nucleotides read TGTGCCTGGAGTGATCAGTACGAGCAGTACTTC. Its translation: CAWSDQYEQYF.

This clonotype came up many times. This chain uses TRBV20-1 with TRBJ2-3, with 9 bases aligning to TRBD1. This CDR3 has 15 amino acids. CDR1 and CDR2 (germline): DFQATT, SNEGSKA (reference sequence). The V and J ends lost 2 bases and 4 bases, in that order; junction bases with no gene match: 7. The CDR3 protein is CSARRTGEGADTQYF. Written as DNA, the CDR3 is TGCAGTGCTAGAAGGACAGGGGAGGGTGCAGATACGCAGTATTTT.

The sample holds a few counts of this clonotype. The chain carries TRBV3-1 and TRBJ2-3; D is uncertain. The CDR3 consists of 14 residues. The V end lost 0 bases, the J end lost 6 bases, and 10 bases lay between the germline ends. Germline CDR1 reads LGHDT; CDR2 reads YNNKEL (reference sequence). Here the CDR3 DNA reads TGTGCCAGCAGCCAAGACTGGGTTGCCGATACGCAGTATTTT. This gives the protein CASSQDWVADTQYF.

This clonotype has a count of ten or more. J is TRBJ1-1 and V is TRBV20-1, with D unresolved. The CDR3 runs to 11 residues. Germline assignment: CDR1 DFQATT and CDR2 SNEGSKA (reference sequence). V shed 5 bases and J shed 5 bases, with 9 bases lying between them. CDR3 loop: CSAALATEAFF. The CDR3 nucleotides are TGCAGTGCTGCCCTTGCTACTGAAGCTTTCTTT.

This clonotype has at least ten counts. The chain's CDR3 is CASSLEPGRNIQYF. The CDR3, as DNA: TGCGCCAGCAGCTTGGAACCCGGGCGCAACATTCAGTACTTC. J is TRBJ2-4 and V is TRBV5-1; D uncertain. Germline assignment: CDR1 SGHRS and CDR2 YFSETQ. Trimming stripped 0 bases from V and 7 bases from J, with 11 bases between. This CDR3 spans 14 amino acids.

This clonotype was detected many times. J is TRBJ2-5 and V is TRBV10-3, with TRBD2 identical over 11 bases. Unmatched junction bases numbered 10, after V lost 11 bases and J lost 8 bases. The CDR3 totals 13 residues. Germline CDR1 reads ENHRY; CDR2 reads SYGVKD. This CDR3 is CAQGLAAQPTQYF. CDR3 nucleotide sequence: TGTGCCCAGGGACTAGCGGCTCAACCTACCCAGTACTTC.

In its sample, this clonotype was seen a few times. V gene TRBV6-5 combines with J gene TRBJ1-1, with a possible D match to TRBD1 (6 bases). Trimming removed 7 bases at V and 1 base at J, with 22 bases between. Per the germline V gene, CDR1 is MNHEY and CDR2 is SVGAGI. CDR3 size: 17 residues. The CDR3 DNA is TGTGCCAGCATTTATTCCGTAGACAGGAGCAAGAACACTGAAGCTTTCTTT. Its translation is CASIYSVDRSKNTEAFF.

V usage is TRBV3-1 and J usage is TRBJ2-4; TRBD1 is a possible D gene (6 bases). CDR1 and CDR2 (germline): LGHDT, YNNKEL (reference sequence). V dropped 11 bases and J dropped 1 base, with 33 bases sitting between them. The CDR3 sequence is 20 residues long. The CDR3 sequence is CASCPKFETGLADAKNIQYF. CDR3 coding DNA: TGTGCCTCCTGCCCCAAGTTTGAGACAGGATTGGCCGACGCCAAAAACATTCAGTACTTC.

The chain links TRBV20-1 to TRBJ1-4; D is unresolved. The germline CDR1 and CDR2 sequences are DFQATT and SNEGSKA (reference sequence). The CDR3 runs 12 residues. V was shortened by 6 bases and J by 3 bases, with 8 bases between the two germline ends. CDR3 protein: CSARWANEKLFF. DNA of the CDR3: TGCAGTGCCCGGTGGGCTAATGAAAAACTGTTTTTT.

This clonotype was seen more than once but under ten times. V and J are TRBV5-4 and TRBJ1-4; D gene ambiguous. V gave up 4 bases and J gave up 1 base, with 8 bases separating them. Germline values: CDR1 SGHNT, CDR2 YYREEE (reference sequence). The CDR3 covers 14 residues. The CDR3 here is CASSVRGTNEKLFF. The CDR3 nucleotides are TGTGCCAGCAGCGTCCGGGGAACTAATGAAAAACTGTTTTTT.